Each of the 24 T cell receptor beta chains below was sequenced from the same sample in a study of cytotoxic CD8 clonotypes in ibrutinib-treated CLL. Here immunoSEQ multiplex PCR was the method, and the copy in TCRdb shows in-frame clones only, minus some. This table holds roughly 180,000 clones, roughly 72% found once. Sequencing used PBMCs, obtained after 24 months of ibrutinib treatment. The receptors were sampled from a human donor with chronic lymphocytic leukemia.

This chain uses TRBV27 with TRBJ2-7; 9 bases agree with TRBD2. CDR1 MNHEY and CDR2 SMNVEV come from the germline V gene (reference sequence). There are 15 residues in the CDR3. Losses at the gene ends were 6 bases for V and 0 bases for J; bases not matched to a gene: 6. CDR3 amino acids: CASSPRLAASYEQYF. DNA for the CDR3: TGTGCCAGCAGCCCCAGACTAGCGGCCTCCTACGAGCAGTACTTC.

The DNA for the CDR3 is TGTGCCAGCAGCCCGACAGTTTCCTACAATGAGCAGTTCTTC. Amino acids: CASSPTVSYNEQFF. This chain connects TRBV5-4 to TRBJ2-1; perhaps TRBD1 as D (5 bases). Germline V lookup: CDR1 SGHNT, CDR2 YYREEE (reference sequence). The CDR3 contains 14 residues. Deletions cut 4 bases from V and 1 base from J, with 9 bases between. The entire variable domain, with the rest obtained from reference TRBV5-4 and TRBJ2-1, is as follows: ETGVTQSPTHLIKTRGQQVTLRCSSQSGHNTVSWYQQALGQGPQFIFQYYREEENGRGNFPPRFSGLQFPNYSSELNVNALELDDSALYLCASSPTVSYNEQFFGPGTRLTVL.

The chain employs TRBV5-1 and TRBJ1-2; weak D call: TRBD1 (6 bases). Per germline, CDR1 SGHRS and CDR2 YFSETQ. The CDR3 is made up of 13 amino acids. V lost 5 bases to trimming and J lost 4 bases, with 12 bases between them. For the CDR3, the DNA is TGCGCCAGCAGTAGGGGGGACGGCTATGGCTACACCTTC. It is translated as CASSRGDGYGYTF. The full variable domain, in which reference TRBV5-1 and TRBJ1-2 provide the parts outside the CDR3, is KAGVTQTPRYLIKTRGQQVTLSCSPISGHRSVSWYQQTPGQGLQFLFEYFSETQRNKGNFPGRFSGRQFSNSRSEMNVSTLELGDSALYLCASSRGDGYGYTFGSGTRLTVV.

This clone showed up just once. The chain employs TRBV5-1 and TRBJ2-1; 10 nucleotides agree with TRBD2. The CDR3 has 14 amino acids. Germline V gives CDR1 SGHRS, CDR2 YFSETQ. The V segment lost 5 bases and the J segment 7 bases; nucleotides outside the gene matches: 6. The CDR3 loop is CASSLAGVGNEQFF. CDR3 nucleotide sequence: TGCGCCAGCAGTCTAGCGGGAGTGGGTAATGAGCAGTTCTTC.

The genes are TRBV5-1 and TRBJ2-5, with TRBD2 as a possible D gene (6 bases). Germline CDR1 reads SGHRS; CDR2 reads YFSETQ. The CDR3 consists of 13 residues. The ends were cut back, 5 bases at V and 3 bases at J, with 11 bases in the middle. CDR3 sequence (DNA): TGCGCCAGCAGAGGGCGGGAAAAAGAGACCCAGTACTTC. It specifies CASRGREKETQYF.

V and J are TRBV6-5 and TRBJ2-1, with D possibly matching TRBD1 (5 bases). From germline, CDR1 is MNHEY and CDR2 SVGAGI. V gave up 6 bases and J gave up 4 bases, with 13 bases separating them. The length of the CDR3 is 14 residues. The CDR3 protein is CASRPPQGYNEQFF. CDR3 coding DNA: TGTGCCAGCAGGCCCCCCCAGGGTTACAATGAGCAGTTCTTC.

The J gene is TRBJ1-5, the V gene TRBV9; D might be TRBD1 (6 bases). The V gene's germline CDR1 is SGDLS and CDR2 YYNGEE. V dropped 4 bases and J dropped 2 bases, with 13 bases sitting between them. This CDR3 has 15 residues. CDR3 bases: TGTGCCAGCAGCATAACAGGGTATTGCAATCAGCCCCAGCATTTT. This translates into CASSITGYCNQPQHF.

CDR3 in amino acids: CAISDREYYEQYF. In nucleotides, the CDR3 is TGTGCCATCAGTGATCGGGAGTACTACGAGCAGTACTTC. V and J are TRBV10-3 and TRBJ2-7, with D perhaps matching TRBD2 (6 bases). The CDR3 has 13 amino acids. The V end was cut by 3 bases, the J end by 3 bases, with 9 bases between. In germline, CDR1 is ENHRY, CDR2 SYGVKD.

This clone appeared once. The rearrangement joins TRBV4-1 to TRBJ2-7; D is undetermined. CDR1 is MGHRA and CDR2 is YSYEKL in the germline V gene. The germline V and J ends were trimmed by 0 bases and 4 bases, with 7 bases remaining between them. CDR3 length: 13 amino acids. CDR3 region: CASSQEVRYEQYF. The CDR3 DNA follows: TGCGCCAGCAGCCAAGAAGTGCGGTACGAGCAGTACTTC.

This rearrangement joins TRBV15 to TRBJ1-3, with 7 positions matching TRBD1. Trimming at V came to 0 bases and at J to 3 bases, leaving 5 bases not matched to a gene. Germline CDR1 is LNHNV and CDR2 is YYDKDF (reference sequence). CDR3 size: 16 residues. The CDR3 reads CATSRDLQGFGNTIYF. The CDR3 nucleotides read TGTGCCACCAGCAGAGATCTACAGGGGTTTGGAAACACCATATATTTT.

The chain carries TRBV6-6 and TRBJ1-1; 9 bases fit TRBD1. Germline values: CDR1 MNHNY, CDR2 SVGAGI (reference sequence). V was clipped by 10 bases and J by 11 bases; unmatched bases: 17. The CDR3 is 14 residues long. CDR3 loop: CATYPPPGQGPAFF. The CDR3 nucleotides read TGTGCCACCTACCCACCCCCGGGACAGGGCCCGGCTTTCTTT.

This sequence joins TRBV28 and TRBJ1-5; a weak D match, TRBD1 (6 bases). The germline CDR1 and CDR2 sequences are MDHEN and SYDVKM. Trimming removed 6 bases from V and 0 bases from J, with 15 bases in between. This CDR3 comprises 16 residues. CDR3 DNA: TGTGCCAGCAGAGATACAGGGCGGTATAGCAATCAGCCCCAGCATTTT. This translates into CASRDTGRYSNQPQHF.

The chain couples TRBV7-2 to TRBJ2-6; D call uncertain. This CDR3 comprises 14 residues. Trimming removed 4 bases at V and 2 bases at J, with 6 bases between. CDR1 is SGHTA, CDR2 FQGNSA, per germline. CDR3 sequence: CASSYTPGANVLTF. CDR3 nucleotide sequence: TGTGCCAGCAGCTATACGCCTGGGGCCAACGTCCTGACTTTC.

The CDR3 sequence is CASSQVLPSTDTQYF. CDR3 sequence (DNA): TGCGCCAGCAGCCAAGTGCTTCCTAGCACAGATACGCAGTATTTT. V is TRBV4-3 and J is TRBJ2-3, with D unclear. Trimming removed 1 base from V and 0 bases from J, with 8 bases in between. This CDR3 has 15 residues. Germline V gene data show CDR1 as LGHNA and CDR2 as YSLEER.

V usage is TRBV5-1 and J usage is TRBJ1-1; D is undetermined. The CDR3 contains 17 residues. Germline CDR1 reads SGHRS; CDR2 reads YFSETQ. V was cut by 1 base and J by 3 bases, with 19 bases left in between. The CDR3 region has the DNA TGCGCCAGCAGCTTGATCGGTTACGCGGGTGGGGACACTGAAGCTTTCTTT. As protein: CASSLIGYAGGDTEAFF.

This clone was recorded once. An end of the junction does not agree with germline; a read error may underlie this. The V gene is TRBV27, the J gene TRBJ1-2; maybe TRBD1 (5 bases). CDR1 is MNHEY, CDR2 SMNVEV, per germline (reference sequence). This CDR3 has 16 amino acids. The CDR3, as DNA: TGTGCCAGCAATTTATCCGGACGGGGGACGATTTATGGCTACACCTTC. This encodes CASNLSGRGTIYGYTF.

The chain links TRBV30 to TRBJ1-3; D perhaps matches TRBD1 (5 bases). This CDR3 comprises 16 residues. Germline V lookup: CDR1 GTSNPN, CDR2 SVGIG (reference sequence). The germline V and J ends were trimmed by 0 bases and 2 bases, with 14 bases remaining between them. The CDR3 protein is CAWSVRRVLTGNTIYF. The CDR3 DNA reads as TGTGCCTGGAGTGTACGCAGGGTCCTGACTGGAAACACCATATATTTT.

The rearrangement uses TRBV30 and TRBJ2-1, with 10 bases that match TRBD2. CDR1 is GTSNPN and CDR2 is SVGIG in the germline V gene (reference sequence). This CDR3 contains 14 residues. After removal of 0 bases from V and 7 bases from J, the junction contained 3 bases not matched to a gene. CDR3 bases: TGTGCCTGGAGTGTACTAGCGGGAAGTAATGAGCAGTTCTTC. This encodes CAWSVLAGSNEQFF.

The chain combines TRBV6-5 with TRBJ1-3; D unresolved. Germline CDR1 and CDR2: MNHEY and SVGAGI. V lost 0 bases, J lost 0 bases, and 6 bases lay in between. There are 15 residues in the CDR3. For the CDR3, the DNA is TGTGCCAGCAGTTACTCGAGGGCCTCTGGAAACACCATATATTTT. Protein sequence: CASSYSRASGNTIYF.

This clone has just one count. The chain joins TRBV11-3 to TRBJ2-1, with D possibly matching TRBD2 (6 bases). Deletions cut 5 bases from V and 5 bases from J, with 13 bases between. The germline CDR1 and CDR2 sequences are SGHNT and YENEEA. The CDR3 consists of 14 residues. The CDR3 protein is CASSPRSGDNEQFF. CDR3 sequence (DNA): TGTGCCAGCAGCCCACGGTCGGGAGACAATGAGCAGTTCTTC.

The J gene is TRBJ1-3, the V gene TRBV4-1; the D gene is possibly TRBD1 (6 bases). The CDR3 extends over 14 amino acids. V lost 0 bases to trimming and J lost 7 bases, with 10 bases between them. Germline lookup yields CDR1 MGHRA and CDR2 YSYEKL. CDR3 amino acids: CASSQDRGGNTIYF. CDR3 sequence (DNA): TGCGCCAGCAGCCAAGATCGAGGGGGGAACACCATATATTTT.

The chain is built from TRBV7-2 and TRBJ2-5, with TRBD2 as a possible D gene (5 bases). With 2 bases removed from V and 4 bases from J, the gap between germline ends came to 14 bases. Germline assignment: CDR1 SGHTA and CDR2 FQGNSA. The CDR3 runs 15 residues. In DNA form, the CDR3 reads TGTGCCAGCAGCTTATGGCTAGCATGGGGAGAGACCCAGTACTTC. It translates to CASSLWLAWGETQYF.

As DNA, the CDR3 is TGTGCCAGCAGCCAGGCAACTAGCGGGCGCACAGATACGCAGTATTTT. It translates to CASSQATSGRTDTQYF. The gene calls are TRBV4-2 and TRBJ2-3, with TRBD2 matching 9 bases. Germline lookup yields CDR1 LGHNA and CDR2 YNFKEQ. The CDR3 is 16 amino acids. With V trimmed by 3 bases and J by 1 base, 5 bases remained unmatched.

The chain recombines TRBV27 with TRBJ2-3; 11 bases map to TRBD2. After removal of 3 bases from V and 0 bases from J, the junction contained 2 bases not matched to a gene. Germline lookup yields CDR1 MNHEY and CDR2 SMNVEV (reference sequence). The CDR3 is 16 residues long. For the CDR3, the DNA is TGTGCCAGCAGTTTTAGCGGGAGGGGTAGCACAGATACGCAGTATTTT. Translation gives CASSFSGRGSTDTQYF.